Included here is one T cell receptor (beta chain) sequence, with context. No antigen is known for it. The data originate from a study of T-cell memory formation after mild COVID-19. Constant-segment primers were used for 5'RACE, and the resulting TCR alpha and TCR beta cDNA libraries carried sample barcodes and UMIs. TCRdb fed the 5' RACE reads into MiXCR, producing one record per CDR3 protein. In the table there are almost 550,000 distinct CDR3 sequences, about a fifth of which are singletons. Study results and limitations: Among clones contracting day 15 to 85, CD4/CD8 was balanced, whereas later expanders leaned CD4+.

CDR3 size: 15 residues. The V gene's germline CDR1 is SGHDN and CDR2 FVKESK. V was cut by 0 bases and J by 0 bases, with 8 bases left in between. The clonotype originates from an adult woman who had mild COVID-19 (a few samples of this study predate the infection). Cell type and time point are not known. The rearrangement links TRBV14 to TRBJ1-2, with D tentatively TRBD1 (5 bases). Sequencing was carried out using PBMCs or a T cell subset sorted from them (not recorded which). The CDR3 nucleotides read TGTGCCAGCAGCCAAGATCTAGGGGCTAACTATGGCTACACCTTC. Translating it yields CASSQDLGANYGYTF.